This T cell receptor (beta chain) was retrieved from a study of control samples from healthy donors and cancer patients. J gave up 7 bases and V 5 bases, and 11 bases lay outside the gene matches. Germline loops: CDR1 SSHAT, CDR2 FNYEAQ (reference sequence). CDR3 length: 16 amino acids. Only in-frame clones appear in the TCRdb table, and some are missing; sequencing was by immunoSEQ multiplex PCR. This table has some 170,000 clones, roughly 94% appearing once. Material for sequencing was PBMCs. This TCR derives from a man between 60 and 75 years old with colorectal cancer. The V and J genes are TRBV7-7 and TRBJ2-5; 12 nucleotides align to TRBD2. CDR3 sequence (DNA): TGTGCCAGCAGCGGAACTAGCGGGGGGCCCTCCGGGACCCAGTACTTC. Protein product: CASSGTSGGPSGTQYF.